Below, 8 T cell receptor beta chains from the same sample are listed, as sequenced in a study of cytomegalovirus exposure and HLA in healthy donors. The PCR was carried out with 60 Vbeta primers and 13 Jbeta primers. Only in-frame clones appear in the TCRdb table, and some are missing; sequencing was by immunoSEQ multiplex PCR. The sample includes approximately 100,000 clones, 75% to 85% of them seen just once. Sequencing was done on a sample of PBMCs. These receptors all stem from a man younger than 30 in good health and CMV-seropositive.

The chain is built from TRBV6-1 and TRBJ2-7, with 10 positions matching TRBD1. V lost 7 bases to trimming and J lost 3 bases; unmatched junction nucleotides: 9. This CDR3 is built from 15 residues. Germline V CDR1 and CDR2: MNHNS, SASEGT. The CDR3 DNA sequence: TGTGCCAGCACGGGAAACTGGGACAGGGGCTACGAGCAGTACTTC. Encoded protein: CASTGNWDRGYEQYF.

The gene calls are TRBV27 and TRBJ2-1, with TRBD1 matching over 8 bases. CDR3 length: 14 residues. Trimming at V came to 6 bases and at J to 9 bases, leaving 10 bases not matched to a gene. The germline CDR1 and CDR2 sequences are MNHEY and SMNVEV (reference sequence). The DNA for the CDR3 is TGTGCCAGCAGAGCCGGGCAGGGGGCGGGTGAGCAGTTCTTC. The encoded protein is CASRAGQGAGEQFF.

The rearrangement uses TRBV4-2 and TRBJ2-3, with D possibly TRBD1 on 5 matching bases. V shed 3 bases and J shed 4 bases, with 11 bases lying between them. CDR1 is LGHNA and CDR2 is YNFKEQ in the germline V gene. The length of the CDR3 is 14 residues. The CDR3: CASSQEGHSDTQYF. CDR3 DNA: TGTGCCAGCAGCCAGGAAGGACACTCAGATACGCAGTATTTT.

This rearrangement joins TRBV16 to TRBJ2-7, with TRBD1 matching 8 bases. V shed 0 bases, J shed 3 bases, and the junction held 1 base outside the gene matches. The CDR3 spans 14 residues. The germline V gene encodes CDR1 KGHSY and CDR2 FQNENV. CDR3 loop: CASSQSGQGYEQYF. The CDR3 DNA reads TGTGCCAGCAGCCAATCCGGACAGGGCTACGAGCAGTACTTC.

V gene TRBV30 combines with J gene TRBJ2-3; a possible D gene is TRBD2 (6 bases). The CDR3 contains 21 residues. V shed 0 bases and J shed 0 bases, with 28 bases lying between them. CDR1 and CDR2 from the germline V gene are GTSNPN and SVGIG (reference sequence). CDR3 in DNA: TGTGCCTGGAGTGTACCGCTCTTTAGGAGGGGTTTCGAGATAAGCACAGATACGCAGTATTTT. Its translation is CAWSVPLFRRGFEISTDTQYF.

The genes are TRBV11-2 and TRBJ1-6; possibly TRBD1 for D (5 bases). This CDR3 spans 14 amino acids. Germline values: CDR1 SGHAT, CDR2 FQNNGV. Trimming removed 5 bases from V and 5 bases from J, with 10 bases in between. CDR3 residues: CASSHRGNNSPLHF. The CDR3 DNA is TGTGCCAGCAGCCACCGGGGGAATAATTCACCCCTCCACTTT.

The chain has TRBV7-7 and TRBJ2-5; D is possibly TRBD2 (6 bases). The germline V gene encodes CDR1 SSHAT and CDR2 FNYEAQ (reference sequence). The CDR3 is made up of 14 amino acids. V lost 2 bases, J lost 5 bases, and 12 bases lay in between. The CDR3 sequence is CASSLLPGEETQYF. DNA for the CDR3: TGTGCCAGCAGCTTATTGCCGGGGGAGGAGACCCAGTACTTC.

This clone has a single count. This rearrangement joins TRBV6-1 to TRBJ2-1; D perhaps matches TRBD2 (5 bases). Germline values: CDR1 MNHNS, CDR2 SASEGT. V shed 6 bases and J shed 5 bases, with 17 bases lying between them. The CDR3 sequence is 15 residues long. CDR3 region: CASSLTRLMHNEQFF. CDR3 bases: TGTGCCAGCAGCCTCACTAGACTAATGCACAATGAGCAGTTCTTC.